The 10 T cell receptor beta chains below all came from one sample that was sequenced in a study of blood T cell repertoires in COVID-19. Produced via immunoSEQ multiplex PCR; TCRdb's table is partial and in-frame only. This sample has 110,000 to 150,000 clones, with about 83% found just once. The sample taken for sequencing was peripheral blood. These receptor sequences come from a human donor in a cohort sampled during active COVID-19.

This clone was seen once. The rearrangement joins TRBV30 to TRBJ2-7; 7 bases match TRBD2. The CDR3 contains 12 residues. Unmatched junction bases numbered 5, after V lost 4 bases and J lost 5 bases. In germline, CDR1 is GTSNPN, CDR2 SVGIG (reference sequence). Here the CDR3 reads CAWNPAGNEQYF. CDR3 nucleotides: TGTGCCTGGAATCCAGCGGGGAACGAGCAGTACTTC.

V usage is TRBV19 and J usage is TRBJ1-1, with a weak D call TRBD1 (6 bases). The CDR3 totals 16 residues. Germline values: CDR1 LNHDA, CDR2 SQIVND (reference sequence). Trimming cost V 6 bases and J 1 base, with 18 bases left between them. CDR3 amino acids: CASSSPGHRTNTEAFF. DNA for the CDR3: TGTGCCAGTAGCTCACCGGGACACCGTACGAACACTGAAGCTTTCTTT.

The rearrangement links TRBV9 to TRBJ2-3; 12 nucleotides align to TRBD2. This CDR3 has 18 residues. J was trimmed by 0 bases and V by 4 bases; bases with no gene match: 9. Germline CDR1 reads SGDLS; CDR2 reads YYNGEE. CDR3 region: CASSPRTSGTSSTDTQYF. In nucleotides, the CDR3 is TGTGCCAGCAGCCCGCGGACTAGCGGGACCTCTAGCACAGATACGCAGTATTTT.

This rearrangement joins TRBV5-1 to TRBJ2-7, with 10 bases lining up with TRBD1. CDR1 and CDR2 (germline): SGHRS, YFSETQ. The CDR3 contains 17 residues. With V trimmed by 0 bases and J by 3 bases, 9 bases remained unmatched. The chain's CDR3 is CASSLGLLGQGIYEQYF. The DNA of the CDR3 is TGCGCCAGCAGCTTGGGATTATTGGGACAGGGGATCTACGAGCAGTACTTC. Full variable domain (remainder filled in from reference TRBV5-1 and TRBJ2-7): KAGVTQTPRYLIKTRGQQVTLSCSPISGHRSVSWYQQTPGQGLQFLFEYFSETQRNKGNFPGRFSGRQFSNSRSEMNVSTLELGDSALYLCASSLGLLGQGIYEQYFGPGTRLTVT.

This rearrangement joins TRBV7-9 to TRBJ2-5; 7 bases map to TRBD1. Germline loops: CDR1 SEHNR, CDR2 FQNEAQ (reference sequence). This CDR3 region has 13 residues. J gave up 5 bases and V 5 bases, and 5 bases lay outside the gene matches. CDR3 coding DNA: TGTGCCAGCAGCGACGACAGGGTGGAGACCCAGTACTTC. Protein: CASSDDRVETQYF.

The chain links TRBV29-1 to TRBJ1-2, with no clear D. The CDR3 length is 13 residues. The germline CDR1 and CDR2 sequences are SQVTM and ANQGSEA. Trimming stripped 3 bases from V and 2 bases from J, with 10 bases between. DNA of the CDR3: TGCAGCGTTGACGGTCAGGCCAACTATGGCTACACCTTC. This codes for CSVDGQANYGYTF.

The chain couples TRBV4-1 to TRBJ2-5; tentative D call: TRBD2 (6 bases). The CDR3 runs to 16 residues. Trimming removed 7 bases at V and 2 bases at J, with 20 bases between. CDR1 is MGHRA and CDR2 is YSYEKL in the germline V gene. The CDR3 reads CASTPLDPGRQETQYF. The CDR3 DNA follows: TGCGCCAGCACTCCCTTGGACCCGGGGAGGCAAGAGACCCAGTACTTC.

The chain joins TRBV4-2 to TRBJ2-1; TRBD2 agrees at 7 bases. Germline trimming cut 3 bases from V and 2 bases from J; bases unmatched to any gene: 4. The CDR3 runs 15 residues. The germline V gene has CDR1 LGHNA and CDR2 YNFKEQ. In nucleotides, the CDR3 is TGTGCCAGCAGCCATCTACGGGAGGCCTACAATGAGCAGTTCTTC. Its protein product is CASSHLREAYNEQFF.

In DNA, the CDR3 is TGTGCCAGCAGCCAAGGACTGGGGGGGCTCTCTGGAAACACCATATATTTT. Amino acid sequence: CASSQGLGGLSGNTIYF. The V call is TRBV3-1 (or the pseudogene TRBV3-2), the J call TRBJ1-3, with a tentative D call TRBD1 (6 bases). CDR3 length: 17 residues. The V end lost 1 base, the J end lost 0 bases, and 13 bases lay between the germline ends. Germline V lookup: CDR1 LGHDT, CDR2 YNNKEL (reference sequence).

The V and J genes are TRBV19 and TRBJ2-2; the match to TRBD1 covers 12 bases. J lost 7 bases, V lost 6 bases, and 6 bases had no gene match. Per the germline V gene, CDR1 is LNHDA and CDR2 is SQIVND (reference sequence). The CDR3 consists of 15 residues. CDR3 coding DNA: TGTGCCAGTAGGGCCGGGACAGGGGGCATCGGGGAGCTGTTTTTT. Its translation is CASRAGTGGIGELFF.